The following is a T cell receptor beta chain sequence with its context. This record belongs to a study of shared T cell receptors in the human thymus. Measured with immunoSEQ multiplex PCR; TCRdb has only the in-frame clones, and not every one. Altogether over 650,000 clones are present, about 87% being singletons, with the ten largest covering under 0.01%. These sequences were also reported in another study, on human thymus T cells. That work contributes: The study used thymus tissue resected during corrective heart surgery.

The sample consisted of thymocytes. This receptor was identified in a boy younger than two with a congenital heart defect.

CDR3 amino acids: CASSSPNTGGPNTGELFF. Here the CDR3 DNA reads TGTGCCAGCAGTTCCCCAAATACAGGGGGCCCGAACACCGGGGAGCTGTTTTTT. The chain carries TRBV28 and TRBJ2-2, with 9 bases aligning to TRBD1. This CDR3 has 18 amino acids. Per germline, CDR1 MDHEN and CDR2 SYDVKM. After removal of 4 bases from V and 0 bases from J, the junction contained 9 bases not matched to a gene.